The 18 T cell receptor beta chains reported below all come from one sample, sequenced in a study of T-cell reconstitution after alpha-beta-depleted transplantation in children. Preparation of the TCRbeta library used unique molecular identifiers. TCRdb re-called the PCR reads through MiXCR, storing one row per CDR3 protein. The sample has fewer than 1 million distinct CDR3 sequences; approximately 15% are singletons. The sequences come from PBMCs, mostly from graft donor cells, collected 360 days after TCRalphabeta/CD19-depleted stem cell transplant. The receptors derive from a male patient aged 5 to 17 who had a stem cell transplant for acute lymphoblastic leukemia, so the T cells may come from the graft donor.

The sample holds a few counts of this clonotype. V is TRBV11-2 and J is TRBJ2-7, with TRBD2 identical over 10 bases. The CDR3 runs 15 residues. Germline values: CDR1 SGHAT, CDR2 FQNNGV. The ends lost 5 bases at V and 2 bases at J; junction bases unmatched: 6. CDR3 DNA sequence: TGTGCCAGCAGCGAAGGGACTAGCGCTCCCTACGAGCAGTACTTC. Protein sequence: CASSEGTSAPYEQYF.

This clonotype was counted between two and nine times. This chain joins TRBV5-1 and TRBJ2-7; 8 bases align to TRBD1. Germline V gene sequence: CDR1 SGHRS, CDR2 YFSETQ. The J segment lost 5 bases and the V segment lost 4 bases, leaving 11 bases of the junction unmatched. The CDR3 has 15 residues. CDR3 sequence reads: CASSRGTGGGHEQYF. The CDR3, as DNA: TGCGCCAGCAGCCGCGGGACAGGCGGCGGTCACGAGCAGTACTTC.

The chain is built from TRBV7-2 and TRBJ2-7; no firm D call. The CDR3 is 15 residues long. V gave up 1 base and J gave up 2 bases, with 12 bases separating them. The germline V gene has CDR1 SGHTA and CDR2 FQGNSA. CDR3 in amino acids: CASSLELVGPYEQYF. CDR3 DNA: TGTGCCAGCAGCTTAGAGTTAGTCGGTCCCTACGAGCAGTACTTC.

The V gene is TRBV5-1, the J gene TRBJ2-6; the D gene could be TRBD1 or TRBD2 (6 bases each). V was pared by 10 bases and J by 1 base, with 15 bases between. CDR1 and CDR2 from the germline V gene are SGHRS and YFSETQ. This CDR3 has 15 residues. CDR3 residues: CAPQGGASGANVLTF. The CDR3 bases are TGCGCCCCACAGGGAGGCGCTTCTGGGGCCAACGTCCTGACTTTC.

This clonotype turned up a few times. The genes are TRBV2 and TRBJ2-1; the match to TRBD2 covers 10 bases. Germline V CDR1 and CDR2: SNHLY, FYNNEI. V shed 5 bases, J shed 3 bases, and the junction held 7 bases outside the gene matches. The CDR3 contains 16 residues. The CDR3 DNA sequence: TGTGCCAGCAGTCCTACTAGCGGGGCCCACTACAATGAGCAGTTCTTC. Translated, it gives CASSPTSGAHYNEQFF.

This clonotype showed up just a few times. The chain carries TRBV4-1 and TRBJ1-5; 12 bases are a match to TRBD1. J was trimmed by 4 bases and V by 1 base; bases with no gene match: 8. This CDR3 contains 18 residues. Germline V gene sequence: CDR1 MGHRA, CDR2 YSYEKL. CDR3 amino acids: CASSQVWDRGRGNQPQHF. The CDR3 nucleotides are TGCGCCAGCAGCCAAGTCTGGGACAGGGGGCGGGGGAATCAGCCCCAGCATTTT.

In its sample, this clonotype was seen many times. This chain joins TRBV10-3 and TRBJ2-5; 12 bases line up with TRBD1. After removal of 6 bases from V and 4 bases from J, the junction contained 9 bases not matched to a gene. Germline V gene lookup returns CDR1 ENHRY and CDR2 SYGVKD. The length of the CDR3 is 16 residues. The CDR3 region is CAIRRPGQGARETQYF. Here the CDR3 DNA reads TGTGCCATCAGGAGGCCGGGACAGGGGGCGAGAGAGACCCAGTACTTC.

Comments on this clonotype: Possible read error: a much larger clone is one base away. Since no conserved phenylalanine or tryptophan closes the CDR3, a read error is the likely cause. The chain links TRBV7-3 to TRBJ2-5, with 9 bases identical to TRBD2. V trimming: 2 bases; J trimming: 4 bases; junction bases outside the gene matches: 11. Germline CDR1 reads SGHTA; CDR2 reads FQGTGA. CDR3 length: 17 amino acids. In DNA, the CDR3 is TGTGCCAGCAGCTTATACGGAGTAGCGGGAGAAGTAGAGACCCAGTACTAC. Residues: CASSLYGVAGEVETQYY.

In this sample, this clonotype turned up many times. J is TRBJ2-1 and V is TRBV5-1; TRBD1 or TRBD2 may be the D gene (5 bases each). The CDR3 consists of 15 residues. The germline V and J ends were trimmed by 0 bases and 7 bases, with 14 bases remaining between them. CDR1 SGHRS and CDR2 YFSETQ come from the germline V gene. The DNA of the CDR3 is TGCGCCAGCAGCTTGGGGGACCTAGGACCGAATGAGCAGTTCTTC. It is translated as CASSLGDLGPNEQFF.

This sequence joins TRBV7-9 and TRBJ2-7; possibly TRBD2 for D (5 bases). In germline, CDR1 is SEHNR, CDR2 FQNEAQ (reference sequence). The CDR3 is 15 amino acids. V gave up 3 bases and J gave up 1 base, with 13 bases separating them. DNA of the CDR3: TGTGCCAGCAGCTTGCCGCTACTAGGTTCCTACGAGCAGTACTTC. It is translated as CASSLPLLGSYEQYF.

The chain joins TRBV12-3 or TRBV12-4 to TRBJ2-7; D not resolved. The V gene lost 3 bases and the J gene lost 3 bases, with 12 bases spanning the gap. This CDR3 region has 14 residues. DNA for the CDR3: TGTGCCAGCAGTTTCGCCGAGAACGGCTACGAGCAGTACTTC. As protein: CASSFAENGYEQYF.

This chain joins TRBV5-1 and TRBJ2-7; D might be TRBD1 or TRBD2, each matching 5 bases. The germline V gene encodes CDR1 SGHRS and CDR2 YFSETQ. CDR3 length: 15 amino acids. The ends were cut back, 4 bases at V and 7 bases at J, with 21 bases in the middle. CDR3 amino acids: CASSLGRGYSLEQYF. In DNA form, the CDR3 reads TGCGCCAGCAGCCTCGGTCGGGGCTACTCACTTGAGCAGTACTTC.

This clonotype showed up just a few times. The chain uses TRBV11-2 and TRBJ2-1, with a possible D match to TRBD2 (5 bases). Trimming shortened V by 1 base and J by 8 bases, and 15 bases separated the two germline ends. The CDR3 runs to 15 residues. The V gene's germline CDR1 is SGHAT and CDR2 FQNNGV. DNA for the CDR3: TGTGCCAGCAGCTTAGGGGTAGCGAATAGTGATGAGCAGTTCTTC. Translating it yields CASSLGVANSDEQFF.

V is TRBV2 and J is TRBJ2-4, with TRBD1 as a possible D gene (6 bases). The CDR3 totals 13 residues. Germline CDR1 SNHLY, CDR2 FYNNEI. The V and J ends lost 6 bases and 5 bases respectively, with 11 bases between them. CDR3 sequence reads: CASSSRTENIQYF. CDR3 in DNA: TGTGCCAGCAGCTCACGGACAGAAAACATTCAGTACTTC.

The chain employs TRBV5-4 and TRBJ1-3; unclear D gene. CDR1 SGHNT and CDR2 YYREEE come from the germline V gene (reference sequence). The CDR3 is 14 amino acids. Trimming left V 4 bases short and J 1 base short, with 9 bases between. CDR3 amino acids: CASSPRESGNTIYF. CDR3 sequence (DNA): TGTGCCAGCAGCCCAAGGGAATCTGGAAACACCATATATTTT.

This clonotype has a handful of counts. The rearrangement uses TRBV9 and TRBJ2-1, with D possibly being TRBD2 (7 bases). V shed 2 bases and J shed 8 bases, with 20 bases lying between them. Germline V gene sequence: CDR1 SGDLS, CDR2 YYNGEE. The CDR3 length is 16 residues. The DNA for the CDR3 is TGTGCCAGCAGCGTTCTACCGGGGGGTACAGGGCATGAGCAGTTCTTC. The encoded protein is CASSVLPGGTGHEQFF.

In regard to this clonotype: At one end the junction does not follow the germline gene, possibly because of a read error. This sequence joins TRBV29-1 and TRBJ2-5; 12 bases align to TRBD1. CDR3 length: 16 amino acids. Germline CDR1 and CDR2: SQVTM and ANQGSEA. CDR3 sequence (DNA): TGCAGCGCTGAAAAAGGGGACAGGGGGCACCAAGAGACCCAGTACTTC. Translation gives CSAEKGDRGHQETQYF.

The V gene is TRBV5-8, the J gene TRBJ2-7, with D uncertain. This CDR3 contains 14 residues. V was trimmed by 4 bases and J by 2 bases, leaving 13 bases between them. Germline V CDR1 and CDR2: SGHTS, YDEGEE. In DNA form, the CDR3 reads TGTGCCAGCAGCCCCGGGCCCCAAACCTACGAGCAGTACTTC. This encodes CASSPGPQTYEQYF.